A selection of T cell receptor beta chains follows, all from one sample in a study of T cells in Graves' hyperthyroidism and ophthalmopathy. TCRdb re-analysed the multiplex PCR reads in MiXCR, keeping a single row per CDR3 protein. The sample lists under 300,000 distinct CDR3 sequences; 13% were seen once. Specimen: blood. These receptors originate from a young woman with Graves' hyperthyroidism that later progressed to Graves' ophthalmopathy. The CDR3 runs from the conserved cysteine through the conserved F or W. A D gene is named only where the DNA matches it firmly. The size of a clone is reported for some rows only, either as once, few or many, or as a class for expanded clones.

clone size	V gene	J gene	CDR3 length	D gene	CDR3 protein	CDR3 DNA
many	TRBV18	TRBJ1-1	15	TRBD1	CASSPAGTGATEAFF	TGTGCCAGCTCACCAGCCGGGACAGGGGCCACTGAAGCTTTCTTT
many	TRBV7-2	TRBJ2-7	13	NA	CASSLTIAYEQYF	TGTGCCAGCAGTTTGACTATCGCCTACGAGCAGTACTTC
many	TRBV20-1	TRBJ2-7	15	TRBD1	CSARDSGTGFYEQYF	TGCAGTGCTAGAGATTCCGGGACAGGGTTCTACGAGCAGTACTTC
few	TRBV25-1	TRBJ2-3	14	TRBD2	CASSALAGGDTQYF	TGTGCCAGCAGTGCCCTCGCGGGAGGGGATACGCAGTATTTT
many	TRBV4-2	TRBJ2-2	13	NA	CASSQAIWGELFF	TGTGCCAGCAGCCAAGCAATATGGGGGGAGCTGTTTTTT
many	TRBV18	TRBJ1-4	15	NA	CASSPPGAPGEKLFF	TGTGCCAGCTCACCACCCGGGGCCCCAGGAGAAAAACTGTTTTTT
NA	TRBV30	TRBJ1-3	12	NA	CAWAGSGNTIYF	TGTGCCTGGGCCGGGTCTGGAAACACCATATATTTT
many	TRBV7-9	TRBJ1-2	11	NA	CASSRRGGYTF	TGTGCCAGCAGCCGCCGCGGGGGCTACACCTTC
many	TRBV6-2/TRBV6-3	TRBJ1-1	13	NA	CASSAAENTEAFF	TGTGCCAGCAGCGCCGCCGAGAACACTGAAGCTTTCTTT
NA	TRBV6-1	TRBJ2-7	16	TRBD1	CASSHRQGDPKYEQYF	TGTGCCAGCAGTCACCGACAGGGTGACCCCAAATACGAGCAGTACTTC
NA	TRBV6-5	TRBJ2-7	17	TRBD2	CASSYTFTSGGTNEQYF	TGTGCCAGCAGTTACACCTTTACTAGCGGGGGGACGAACGAGCAGTACTTC
many	TRBV11-2	TRBJ2-5	16	NA	CASSPPGRLLAETQYF	TGTGCCAGCAGCCCCCCGGGACGACTTTTAGCGGAGACCCAGTACTTC
few	TRBV5-1	TRBJ2-7	14	TRBD2	CASSLGLAGWEQYF	TGCGCCAGCAGCCTGGGACTAGCGGGATGGGAGCAGTACTTC
NA	TRBV27	TRBJ2-1	14	TRBD1	CASSIPGQYNEQFF	TGTGCCAGCAGTATCCCGGGACAGTACAATGAGCAGTTCTTC
few	TRBV20-1	TRBJ1-2	13	NA	CSARAEGLNGYTF	TGCAGTGCTAGAGCGGAGGGACTCAATGGCTACACCTTC
NA	TRBV30	TRBJ2-1	18	TRBD2	CAWSKPGGTSGRSNEQFF	TGTGCCTGGAGCAAACCTGGCGGGACTAGCGGGAGGAGTAATGAGCAGTTCTTC
many	TRBV6-1	TRBJ2-1	12	NA	CASSETGAEQFF	TGTGCCAGCAGTGAAACGGGTGCTGAGCAGTTCTTC
many	TRBV2	TRBJ2-2	17	NA	CASSEALGRVNTGELFF	TGTGCCAGCAGTGAAGCGCTTGGCAGGGTGAACACCGGGGAGCTGTTTTTT
many	TRBV4-2	TRBJ2-1	15	NA	CASSQVDGSRNEQFF	TGTGCCAGCAGCCAAGTGGACGGGAGTCGGAATGAGCAGTTCTTC
many	TRBV27	TRBJ2-7	15	NA	CASSLSTGGTYEQYF	TGTGCCAGCAGTTTATCGACCGGCGGAACCTACGAGCAGTACTTC
once	TRBV11-2	TRBJ1-1	14	NA	CASSYFSGGGEAFF	TGTGCCAGCAGCTACTTTAGCGGGGGGGGTGAAGCTTTCTTT
many	TRBV7-9	TRBJ1-3	18	NA	CASSLTLLGGNTGNTIYF	TGTGCCAGCAGCTTAACTTTGCTTGGAGGGAATACTGGAAACACCATATATTTT
few	TRBV7-9	TRBJ1-2	15	NA	CASSTDTAWFVGYTF	TGTGCCAGCAGCACTGACACAGCGTGGTTTGTAGGCTACACCTTC
many	TRBV9	TRBJ2-5	15	NA	CASSPFDSHQETQYF	TGTGCCAGCAGCCCCTTCGACAGTCATCAAGAGACCCAGTACTTC
few	TRBV5-4	TRBJ2-2	17	TRBD2	CASSDAGVFGRAGELFF	TGTGCCAGCAGCGATGCGGGAGTTTTTGGCCGGGCCGGGGAGCTGTTTTTT
many	TRBV27	TRBJ2-1	14	NA	CASSPRDGEGEQFF	TGTGCCAGCAGTCCCCGGGACGGAGAAGGTGAGCAGTTCTTC
few	TRBV6-2/TRBV6-3	TRBJ2-5	14	NA	CASRSIGTGETQYF	TGTGCCAGCAGGTCCATCGGGACTGGGGAGACCCAGTACTTC
many	TRBV7-9	TRBJ1-4	18	NA	CASSPSDGAPDLKEKLFF	TGTGCCAGCAGCCCGAGCGACGGGGCCCCGGATCTGAAGGAAAAACTGTTTTTT
many	TRBV20-1	TRBJ2-7	12	NA	CSPRGEGYEQYF	TGCAGTCCGAGGGGGGAGGGATACGAGCAGTACTTC
NA	TRBV5-4	TRBJ1-6	13	NA	CASKGTGNSPLHF	TGTGCCAGCAAAGGGACGGGGAATTCACCCCTCCACTTT
NA	TRBV5-4	TRBJ2-7	14	NA	CASSTTGTNYGQYF	TGTGCCAGCAGTACTACCGGGACGAACTACGGGCAGTACTTC
many	TRBV13	TRBJ2-1	11	NA	CASSLDNEQFF	TGTGCCAGCAGCTTAGACAATGAGCAGTTCTTC
few	TRBV4-1	TRBJ2-7	15	NA	CASSQLAGVSYEQYF	TGCGCCAGCAGCCAGCTCGCAGGGGTGTCCTACGAGCAGTACTTC
many	TRBV24-1	TRBJ2-7	17	TRBD2	CAPDVPTPGLASYEQYF	TGTGCCCCTGATGTCCCGACCCCGGGACTAGCGTCCTACGAGCAGTACTTC
many	TRBV30	TRBJ2-1	14	TRBD2	CAWELAGGPGEQFF	TGTGCCTGGGAACTAGCGGGAGGGCCAGGTGAGCAGTTCTTC
many	TRBV3-1	TRBJ1-3	14	NA	CASSQEEAGNTIYF	TGTGCCAGCAGCCAAGAAGAGGCCGGAAACACCATATATTTT
many	TRBV10-3	TRBJ1-2	21	NA	CAISESKVSSPGRPANYGYTF	TGTGCCATCAGTGAGTCGAAGGTTTCTAGTCCCGGACGTCCAGCTAACTATGGCTACACCTTC
many	TRBV13	TRBJ2-3	15	TRBD2	CASSPSGPSGDTQYF	TGTGCCAGCAGCCCTAGCGGCCCTTCGGGAGATACGCAGTATTTT
once	TRBV9	TRBJ2-2	16	NA	CASSVSLGLGRGELFF	TGTGCCAGCAGCGTAAGTCTGGGCCTGGGGCGCGGGGAGCTGTTTTTT
few	TRBV5-1	TRBJ2-7	14	NA	CASSLASVIDEQYF	TGCGCCAGCAGCTTGGCATCCGTTATCGACGAGCAGTACTTC
many	TRBV28	TRBJ1-5	13	NA	CASSDVWGEPQHF	TGTGCCAGCAGCGACGTCTGGGGGGAGCCCCAGCATTTT
many	TRBV20-1	TRBJ2-3	17	TRBD2	CSASETSGDLSTDTQYF	TGCAGTGCTAGTGAGACTAGCGGGGACCTTAGCACAGATACGCAGTATTTT
many	TRBV7-2	TRBJ2-7	13	TRBD1	CASKGQGMGEQYF	TGTGCCAGCAAGGGACAGGGGATGGGCGAGCAGTACTTC
many	TRBV27	TRBJ2-7	15	TRBD1	CASSSSGTGEYEQYF	TGTGCCAGCAGTTCATCCGGGACAGGGGAATACGAGCAGTACTTC
many	TRBV20-1	TRBJ2-3	15	TRBD2	CSALGLAGEADTQYF	TGCAGTGCCCTTGGACTAGCGGGAGAAGCAGATACGCAGTATTTT
many	TRBV5-5	TRBJ1-1	16	NA	CASSAPGAVPNTEAFF	TGTGCCAGCAGCGCACCCGGGGCGGTTCCGAACACTGAAGCTTTCTTT
many	TRBV3-1	TRBJ1-6	16	TRBD1	CASSQEGQGWNSPLHF	TGTGCCAGCAGCCAAGAGGGACAGGGATGGAATTCACCCCTCCACTTT
many	TRBV7-2	TRBJ2-1	14	NA	CASSLAGFYNEQFF	TGTGCCAGCAGCTTAGCGGGATTCTACAATGAGCAGTTCTTC
many	TRBV6-1	TRBJ2-3	14	NA	CASGWASSTDTQYF	TGTGCCAGCGGGTGGGCCTCTAGCACAGATACGCAGTATTTT
many	TRBV2	TRBJ2-1	15	TRBD2	CASSDERGSYNEQFF	TGTGCCAGCAGTGACGAGCGGGGCTCCTACAATGAGCAGTTCTTC